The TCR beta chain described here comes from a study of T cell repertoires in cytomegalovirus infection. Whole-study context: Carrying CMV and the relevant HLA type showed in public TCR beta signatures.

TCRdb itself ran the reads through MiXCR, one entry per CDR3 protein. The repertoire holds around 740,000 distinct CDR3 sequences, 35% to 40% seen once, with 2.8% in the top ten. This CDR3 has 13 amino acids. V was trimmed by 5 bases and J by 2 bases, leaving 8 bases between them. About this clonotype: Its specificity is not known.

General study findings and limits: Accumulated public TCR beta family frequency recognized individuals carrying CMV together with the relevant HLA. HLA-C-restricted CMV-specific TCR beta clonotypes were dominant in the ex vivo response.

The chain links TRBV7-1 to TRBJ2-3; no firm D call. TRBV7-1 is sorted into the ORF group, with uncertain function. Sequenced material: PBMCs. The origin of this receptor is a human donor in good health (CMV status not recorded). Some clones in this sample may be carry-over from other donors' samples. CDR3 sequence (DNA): TGTGCCAGCAGCCACTTCGACACAGATACGCAGTATTTT. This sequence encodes CASSHFDTDTQYF.